Each of the 21 T cell receptor beta chains below was sequenced from the same sample in a study of cytomegalovirus exposure and HLA in healthy donors. 60 Vbeta and 13 Jbeta primers were used in PCR. Generated by immunoSEQ multiplex PCR, the TCRdb table keeps only in-frame clones and is missing some. The sample features 100,000 to 150,000 clones, with 1.5% to 2% in its top ten. The material sequenced was PBMCs. The receptors here all came from a middle-aged woman in good health and CMV-seropositive.

The chain joins TRBV2 to TRBJ2-2, with a possible D match to TRBD1 (5 bases). Germline V lookup: CDR1 SNHLY, CDR2 FYNNEI. The CDR3 is 13 residues long. Trimming cost V 9 bases and J 5 bases, with 13 bases left between them. The CDR3 here is CASDNRRTGELFF. DNA for the CDR3: TGTGCCAGTGATAACAGGCGAACCGGGGAGCTGTTTTTT.

The genes are TRBV5-1 and TRBJ1-4, with TRBD1 matching 10 bases. The CDR3 is 17 amino acids. V was pared by 3 bases and J by 8 bases, with 13 bases of the junction left unmatched. Germline loops: CDR1 SGHRS, CDR2 YFSETQ. The CDR3 DNA is TGCGCCAGCAGCTCCCTTCCCGGGACAGGGGCACGGGAAAAACTGTTTTTT. It yields the protein CASSSLPGTGAREKLFF.

This chain links TRBV5-4 with TRBJ2-1; a weak D match, TRBD2 (6 bases). V gave up 3 bases and J gave up 9 bases, with 19 bases separating them. The CDR3 has 15 residues. CDR1 and CDR2 from the germline V gene are SGHNT and YYREEE (reference sequence). This CDR3 is CASSYTGTRPVEQFF. The CDR3 region has the DNA TGTGCCAGCAGCTATACCGGGACTCGGCCGGTTGAGCAGTTCTTC.

The chain links TRBV10-3 to TRBJ2-3; 8 bases match TRBD2. Trimming removed 7 bases from V and 3 bases from J; junction bases left unmatched: 6. The CDR3 is made up of 14 amino acids. Germline V gene data show CDR1 as ENHRY and CDR2 as SYGVKD. CDR3 sequence (DNA): TGTGCCATCAAAATCGGACTAGCAACAGATACGCAGTATTTT. Translated: CAIKIGLATDTQYF.

The chain uses TRBV4-3 and TRBJ2-1; the match to TRBD2 covers 12 bases. J gave up 4 bases and V 0 bases, and 4 bases lay outside the gene matches. The CDR3 is 17 amino acids. CDR1 is LGHNA, CDR2 YSLEER, per germline. The DNA of the CDR3 is TGCGCCAGCAGCCAAGAACCCGGACTAGCGGGGTACAATGAGCAGTTCTTC. Protein product: CASSQEPGLAGYNEQFF.

V is TRBV7-2 and J is TRBJ2-1, with D possibly matching TRBD2 (6 bases). The CDR3 is 14 amino acids. Germline V gene data show CDR1 as SGHTA and CDR2 as FQGNSA. The germline V and J ends were trimmed by 3 bases and 5 bases, with 11 bases remaining between them. DNA of the CDR3: TGTGCCAGCAGCTTTTACGGGACTCACAATGAGCAGTTCTTC. Amino acid sequence: CASSFYGTHNEQFF. The variable domain in full, with the rest retrieved from reference TRBV7-2 and TRBJ2-1, is GAGVSQSPSNKVTEKGKDVELRCDPISGHTALYWYRQSLGQGLEFLIYFQGNSAPDKSGLPSDRFSAERTGGSVSTLTIQRTQQEDSAVYLCASSFYGTHNEQFFGPGTRLTVL.

The V and J genes are TRBV9 and TRBJ2-3; 11 bases match TRBD1. This CDR3 is built from 15 residues. Germline CDR1 SGDLS, CDR2 YYNGEE. V shed 0 bases and J 5 bases; nucleotides not matched to a gene: 2. The CDR3 region is CASSVGTGGKDTQYF. CDR3 bases: TGTGCCAGCAGCGTAGGGACAGGGGGCAAAGATACGCAGTATTTT.

The chain has TRBV19 and TRBJ2-7; TRBD2 matches 8 bases. Per the germline V gene, CDR1 is LNHDA and CDR2 is SQIVND (reference sequence). V dropped 5 bases and J dropped 4; count of bases not matched to a gene: 10. The CDR3 loop spans 15 amino acids. Here the CDR3 reads CASSRSGRAWYEQYF. DNA of the CDR3: TGTGCCAGTAGTCGTTCCGGGAGGGCCTGGTACGAGCAGTACTTC.

The chain employs TRBV7-2 and TRBJ2-2, with unresolved D. This CDR3 has 16 amino acids. Germline V gives CDR1 SGHTA, CDR2 FQGNSA. V lost 1 base to trimming and J lost 2 bases, with 11 bases between them. This CDR3 reads CASSLVAQLNTGELFF. The CDR3 DNA reads TGTGCCAGCAGCTTAGTGGCCCAGTTAAACACCGGGGAGCTGTTTTTT.

The rearrangement links TRBV6-6 to TRBJ2-3; TRBD2 is a possible D gene (6 bases). This CDR3 contains 13 residues. V lost 9 bases, J lost 3 bases, and 13 bases lay in between. In germline, CDR1 is MNHNY, CDR2 SVGAGI (reference sequence). CDR3 nucleotides: TGTGCCAGTGACGGGAGAGGGACAGATACGCAGTATTTT. This codes for CASDGRGTDTQYF.

This chain links TRBV27 with TRBJ1-2; D unresolved. Trimming cost V 6 bases and J 4 bases, with 9 bases left between them. The CDR3 is 12 amino acids. Germline CDR1 reads MNHEY; CDR2 reads SMNVEV (reference sequence). CDR3 DNA sequence: TGTGCCAGCAGCACGGGTGGCTATGGCTACACCTTC. Protein sequence: CASSTGGYGYTF.

The chain employs TRBV7-2 and TRBJ2-5, with D perhaps matching TRBD2 (5 bases). V was clipped by 5 bases and J by 2 bases, with 12 bases between them. CDR3 length: 14 amino acids. CDR1 and CDR2 from the germline V gene are SGHTA and FQGNSA. The CDR3 is CASSPSSGQETQYF. The DNA of the CDR3 is TGTGCCAGCAGCCCCTCCAGCGGTCAAGAGACCCAGTACTTC. Full variable domain (remainder filled in from reference TRBV7-2 and TRBJ2-5): GAGVSQSPSNKVTEKGKDVELRCDPISGHTALYWYRQSLGQGLEFLIYFQGNSAPDKSGLPSDRFSAERTGGSVSTLTIQRTQQEDSAVYLCASSPSSGQETQYFGPGTRLLVL.

V and J are TRBV7-9 and TRBJ1-2; D ambiguous. The CDR3 covers 16 residues. V lost 1 base, J lost 5 bases, and 17 bases lay in between. Germline V lookup: CDR1 SEHNR, CDR2 FQNEAQ (reference sequence). The CDR3 loop is CASSLVATQDTYGYTF. The CDR3 coding sequence is TGTGCCAGCAGCTTAGTGGCAACGCAGGATACTTATGGCTACACCTTC.

The chain has TRBV25-1 and TRBJ1-2; 7 bases align to TRBD1. The length of the CDR3 is 12 residues. The J segment lost 3 bases and the V segment lost 5 bases, leaving 0 bases of the junction unmatched. Germline-derived CDR1 and CDR2 are MGHDK and SYGVNS. The CDR3 loop is CASSTGDYGYTF. For the CDR3, the DNA is TGTGCCAGCAGTACAGGGGACTATGGCTACACCTTC.

This chain joins TRBV2 and TRBJ2-1; TRBD2 aligns across 8 bases. Germline V lookup: CDR1 SNHLY, CDR2 FYNNEI. Trimming removed 8 bases from V and 7 bases from J; junction bases left unmatched: 10. This CDR3 has 14 residues. In DNA form, the CDR3 reads TGTGCCAGCCCCGCCCCGGGAGGGTCAAATGAGCAGTTCTTC. Translated, it gives CASPAPGGSNEQFF.

The V and J genes are TRBV9 and TRBJ2-7; a weak D match, TRBD2 (5 bases). In germline, CDR1 is SGDLS, CDR2 YYNGEE. The CDR3 runs to 15 residues. V was cut by 4 bases and J by 4 bases, with 18 bases left in between. DNA of the CDR3: TGTGCCAGCAGCACTGGCACTAGTGTCCGATACGAGCAGTACTTC. Its translation is CASSTGTSVRYEQYF.

The genes are TRBV5-4 and TRBJ1-5; the match to TRBD1 covers 10 bases. The CDR3 runs to 15 residues. V trimming: 2 bases; J trimming: 3 bases; junction bases outside the gene matches: 2. Germline V gives CDR1 SGHNT, CDR2 YYREEE (reference sequence). The CDR3 protein is CASSFDRGHNQPQHF. The CDR3 region has the DNA TGTGCCAGCAGCTTTGACAGGGGGCACAATCAGCCCCAGCATTTT.

The V call is TRBV6-5, the J call TRBJ1-1; no firm D call. Per the germline V gene, CDR1 is MNHEY and CDR2 is SVGAGI. Trimming cost V 8 bases and J 8 bases, with 9 bases left between them. This CDR3 spans 10 amino acids. Written as DNA, the CDR3 is TGTGCCAGCTCGGGAGTCGAAGCTTTCTTT. Translating it yields CASSGVEAFF.

V is TRBV2 and J is TRBJ2-5; no clear D. With the DNA end fitting TRBJ2-7 better, the J assignment may be wrong. Germline V gene data show CDR1 as SNHLY and CDR2 as FYNNEI. This CDR3 region has 16 residues. CDR3: CASSEHPLTPLYEQYF. The CDR3, as DNA: TGTGCCAGCAGTGAACATCCTTTAACCCCTCTCTACGAGCAGTACTTC.

The chain recombines TRBV28 with TRBJ1-5, with 8 bases fitting TRBD1. CDR3 length: 16 amino acids. After removal of 4 bases from V and 3 bases from J, the junction contained 8 bases not matched to a gene. CDR1 is MDHEN, CDR2 SYDVKM, per germline. In DNA, the CDR3 is TGTGCCAGCAGTTCCCCGGACAGGGATCTCAATCAGCCCCAGCATTTT. Its protein is CASSSPDRDLNQPQHF.

The chain employs TRBV5-6 and TRBJ2-4; 8 positions match TRBD2. V dropped 1 base and J dropped 6; count of bases not matched to a gene: 6. Germline loops: CDR1 SGHDT, CDR2 YYEEEE. The CDR3 is 15 amino acids. Here the CDR3 reads CASSLTGLDGNIQYF. In DNA form, the CDR3 reads TGTGCCAGCAGCTTGACGGGACTAGATGGAAACATTCAGTACTTC. Combining the CDR3 with reference TRBV5-6 and TRBJ2-4 gives the whole variable domain DAGVTQSPTHLIKTRGQQVTLRCSPKSGHDTVSWYQQALGQGPQFIFQYYEEEERQRGNFPDRFSGHQFPNYSSELNVNALLLGDSALYLCASSLTGLDGNIQYFGAGTRLSVL.